These T cell receptor beta chains were read from a single sample in a study of blood T cells in healthy people across ages. TCRdb re-called the 5' RACE reads through MiXCR, storing one row per CDR3 protein. The sample has around 690,000 distinct CDR3 sequences, approximately 50% seen once. Material: blood. The receptor set was obtained from a man aged 60-69 years in good health. CDR3s leave out the opening cysteine and the closing phenylalanine or tryptophan. Fields, in order: V gene, D gene, CDR3 protein. A D gene is named only where the DNA matches it firmly.

>TRBV10-3|NA
AIQGLSTDTQY
>TRBV4-2|NA
ASSQETPGAQGYT
>TRBV6-4|TRBD2
TSSELAGAQETQY
>TRBV7-2|TRBD1
ASSLHRGPGYEQY
>TRBV30|NA
AWSRIVGLNYGYT
>TRBV3-1|TRBD1
ASSQKTGTYEQY
>TRBV4-2|NA
ASSRTRDGSDTQY
>TRBV20-1|TRBD2
SAKRGTSGFYNEQF
>TRBV7-6|NA
ASSLSRAGGDSPLH
>TRBV7-9|NA
ASSLIKGGRNEQF
>TRBV3-1|TRBD1
ASSQADRGGAKNIQY
>TRBV9|TRBD1
ASSERTGWNEKLF
>TRBV2|NA
ASSPEGRGNQPQH
>TRBV5-1|TRBD1
ASSPGTGSEQY
>TRBV28|TRBD1
ASLRDRNTEAF
>TRBV10-3|TRBD1
AISRDRVNSPLH
>TRBV28|NA
ASRQYQRYNEQF
>TRBV20-1|TRBD1
SARRTGTGNQPQH
>TRBV2|TRBD1
ASSGGQPVTY
>TRBV10-3|TRBD2
AISEEASGGPPKNIQY
>TRBV28|NA
ASGSGGEQF
>TRBV28|NA
ASRPHTNYGYT
>TRBV6-6|NA
ASLPGGTEAF
>TRBV11-2|NA
ASSFRDPEGETQY
>TRBV5-1|NA
ASSPRGTGDSPLH
>TRBV6-2/TRBV6-3|TRBD2
ASSSGLVGEQF
>TRBV20-1|NA
SAKGEGDYGYT
>TRBV14|NA
ASSQPVDSLNTGELF
>TRBV20-1|NA
SARVTTGWMGEQY
>TRBV20-1|NA
SASSQGGYEQY
>TRBV27|NA
ASSPQEMGGYT
>TRBV6-1|TRBD1
ASSGPGQGATYEQY
>TRBV28|TRBD2
ASKGPSGNEQY
>TRBV20-1|TRBD1
SAPAPGTGDGYT
>TRBV5-6|NA
ASSRPGTVGKKLF
>TRBV7-2|NA
ASTGGVRDTIY
>TRBV6-1|NA
ASTRDAQETQY
>TRBV9|NA
ASSSVGDSYNEQF
>TRBV6-5|NA
ASSIGRRLGANVLT
>TRBV6-2/TRBV6-3|TRBD1
AGNRDRGLGTQY
>TRBV7-2|NA
ASSLVAGPSYNEQF
>TRBV12-3/TRBV12-4|NA
ASSLRAGQEQF
>TRBV29-1|TRBD1
SLGHRDRVSDEQF
>TRBV5-1|NA
ASSSGMGDTQY
>TRBV24-1|NA
ATSDPPDNEQF
>TRBV20-1|TRBD1
SAQDYRGYNSPLH
>TRBV7-9|NA
ASSSQNRDEQY
>TRBV20-1|TRBD2
SARTSSIQETQY